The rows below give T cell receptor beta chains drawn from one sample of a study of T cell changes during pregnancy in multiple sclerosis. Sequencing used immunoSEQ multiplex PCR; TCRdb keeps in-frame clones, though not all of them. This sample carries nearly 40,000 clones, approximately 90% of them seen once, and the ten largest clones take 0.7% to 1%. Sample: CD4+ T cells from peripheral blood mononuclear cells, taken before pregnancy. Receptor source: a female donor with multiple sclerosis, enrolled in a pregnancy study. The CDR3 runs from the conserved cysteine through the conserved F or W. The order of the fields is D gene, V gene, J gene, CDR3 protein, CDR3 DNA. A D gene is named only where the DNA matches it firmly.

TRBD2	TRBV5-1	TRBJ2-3	CASSPSGRANTDTQYF	TGCGCCAGCAGCCCCAGCGGGAGGGCGAACACAGATACGCAGTATTTT
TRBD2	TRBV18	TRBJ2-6	CASSPGLAGAGANVLTF	TGTGCCAGCTCACCCGGACTAGCGGGAGCTGGGGCCAACGTCCTGACTTTC
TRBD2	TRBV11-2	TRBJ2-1	CASSALRSGSYNEQFF	TGTGCCAGCAGCGCCCTGAGGAGCGGGAGCTACAATGAGCAGTTCTTC
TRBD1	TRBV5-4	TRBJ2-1	CASSFGQVYNEQFF	TGTGCCAGCAGCTTTGGACAGGTCTACAATGAGCAGTTCTTC
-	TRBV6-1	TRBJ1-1	CASRLQPAMNTEAFF	TGTGCCAGCAGGCTACAGCCTGCGATGAACACTGAAGCTTTCTTT
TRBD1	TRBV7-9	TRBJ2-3	CASSGARDRRSVDTQYF	TGTGCCAGCAGCGGTGCGCGGGACAGGAGGTCAGTGGATACGCAGTATTTT
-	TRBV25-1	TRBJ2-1	CASSGGALSVSYNEQFF	TGTGCCAGCAGTGGCGGAGCCTTATCAGTAAGCTACAATGAGCAGTTCTTC
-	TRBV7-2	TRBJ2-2	CASSLVLQRVTGELFF	TGTGCCAGCAGCTTAGTACTCCAGCGGGTCACCGGGGAGCTGTTTTTT
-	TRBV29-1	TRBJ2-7	CSVQGPYEQYF	TGCAGCGTTCAGGGCCCCTACGAGCAGTACTTC
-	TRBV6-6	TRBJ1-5	CASSRGDSNQPQHF	TGTGCCAGCAGTAGGGGTGACAGCAATCAGCCCCAGCATTTT
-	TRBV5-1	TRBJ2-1	CASSLANEQFF	TGCGCCAGCAGCTTAGCCAATGAGCAGTTCTTC
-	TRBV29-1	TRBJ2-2	CSVRRQADTGELFF	TGCAGCGTCCGTCGGCAGGCCGACACCGGGGAGCTGTTTTTT
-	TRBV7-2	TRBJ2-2	CASSLGRAIGELFF	TGTGCCAGCAGCTTAGGCAGGGCTATCGGGGAGCTGTTTTTT
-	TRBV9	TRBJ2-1	CASSLANNEQFF	TGTGCCAGCAGCCTAGCCAACAATGAGCAGTTCTTC
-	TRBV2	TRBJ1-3	CASSEEGISGNTIYF	TGTGCCAGCAGTGAAGAGGGGATCTCTGGAAACACCATATATTTT
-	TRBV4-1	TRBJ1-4	CASSQEWGRVANEKLFF	TGCGCCAGCAGCCAAGAGTGGGGCAGGGTAGCTAATGAAAAACTGTTTTTT
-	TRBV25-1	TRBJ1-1	CASVGQSNTEAFF	TGTGCGAGCGTGGGGCAGTCGAACACTGAAGCTTTCTTT
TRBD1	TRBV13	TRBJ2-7	CASSLGGTGWEQYF	TGTGCCAGCAGCTTAGGAGGGACAGGGTGGGAGCAGTACTTC
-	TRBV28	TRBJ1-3	CASRKGGSGNTIYF	TGTGCCAGCAGGAAAGGGGGCTCTGGAAACACCATATATTTT
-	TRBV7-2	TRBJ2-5	CASSYRTSEETQYF	TGTGCCAGCAGCTACCGGACTTCCGAAGAGACCCAGTACTTC
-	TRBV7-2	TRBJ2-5	CASSLPWGRREETQYF	TGTGCCAGCAGCCTCCCCTGGGGCAGGAGGGAGGAGACCCAGTACTTC
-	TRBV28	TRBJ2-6	CASSPQGTGANVLTF	TGTGCCAGCAGTCCACAGGGTACCGGGGCCAACGTCCTGACTTTC
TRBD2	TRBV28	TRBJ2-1	CASSPGTSTSREQFF	TGTGCCAGCAGTCCCGGGACTAGCACCTCGAGGGAGCAGTTCTTC
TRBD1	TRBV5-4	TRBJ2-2	CASSLTGANTGELFF	TGTGCCAGCAGCTTAACAGGGGCGAACACCGGGGAGCTGTTTTTT
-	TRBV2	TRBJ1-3	CASSDIGVISGNTIYF	TGTGCCAGCAGTGATATAGGGGTGATTTCTGGAAACACCATATATTTT